The 9 T cell receptor beta chains below were found in one sample sequenced in a study of blood T cell repertoires in COVID-19 (dated by TCRdb to 2019 to 2021). Libraries were constructed by the immunoSEQ multiplex PCR assay. Sourced from immuneACCESS, this table was stored by TCRdb with only in-frame sequences that have V and J called. A share of the clones is absent; for the studies checked, an unresolved V gene accounts for under half, and the remainder has no known explanation. The sample profile shows roughly 360,000 clones; around 89% of them were found once. 0.9% to 1% of the sample lies in the top ten. Material: PBMCs or T cells enriched from blood (not recorded which). Every receptor here comes from a woman aged 25-40 years with acute COVID-19.

The J gene is TRBJ2-3, the V gene TRBV21-1; the tabulated D call, TRBD1, remains unverified against the DNA. TRBV21-1 constitutes a pseudogene. This CDR3 comprises 15 residues. This chain's CDR3 is CASSPRWWATDTQYF. In DNA, the CDR3 is TGTGCCAGCAGCCCCCGCTGGTGGGCCACAGATACGCAGTATTTT.

This rearrangement joins TRBV7-8 to TRBJ2-5, with a tentative D call TRBD1 (6 bases). Trimming pared 4 bases from V and 5 bases from J, leaving 20 bases between. CDR1 and CDR2 (germline): SGHVS, FQNEAQ. This CDR3 is built from 16 residues. CDR3 in amino acids: CASSYRDTMTGETQYF. CDR3 nucleotide sequence: TGTGCCAGCAGCTACCGGGACACGATGACGGGGGAGACCCAGTACTTC.

The rearrangement joins TRBV5-5 to TRBJ2-3; no definite D call. Germline assignment: CDR1 SGHKS and CDR2 YYEKEE (reference sequence). This CDR3 has 15 amino acids. V lost 0 bases and J 0 bases, leaving 8 bases between the germline ends. The CDR3 bases are TGTGCCAGCAGCTTGGGACTCGCTAGCACAGATACGCAGTATTTT. Encoded protein: CASSLGLASTDTQYF.

This chain connects TRBV5-1 to TRBJ2-5, with TRBD2 matching 13 bases. Germline assignment: CDR1 SGHRS and CDR2 YFSETQ. V was clipped by 3 bases and J by 3 bases; unmatched bases: 5. The CDR3 extends over 16 amino acids. The CDR3, as DNA: TGCGCCAGCAGCTACGGGACTAGCGGGACAAAAGAGACCCAGTACTTC. Protein: CASSYGTSGTKETQYF.

V usage is TRBV3-1 (or the pseudogene TRBV3-2) and J usage is TRBJ1-3; a possible D gene is TRBD1 (6 bases). Trimming removed 5 bases at V and 3 bases at J, with 11 bases between. Germline lookup yields CDR1 LGHDT and CDR2 YNNKEL (reference sequence). The CDR3 is made up of 14 amino acids. The CDR3 DNA reads as TGTGCCAGCAGCTACGCAGGGGTTGGAAACACCATATATTTT. It codes for CASSYAGVGNTIYF.

The rearrangement links TRBV7-6 to TRBJ2-7; D perhaps matches TRBD2 (5 bases). Between the trimmed V and J ends, which lost 5 bases and 12 bases, there was a span of 20 bases. CDR3 length equals 13 residues. Germline V CDR1 and CDR2: SGHVS, FNYEAQ. The CDR3 reads CASSETPGSELYF. The CDR3 region has the DNA TGTGCCAGCAGCGAAACTCCGGGATCGGAACTGTACTTC.

Only one count was recorded for this clone. The rearrangement links TRBV2 to TRBJ1-5, with D perhaps TRBD1 (6 bases). Per the germline V gene, CDR1 is SNHLY and CDR2 is FYNNEI. The CDR3 extends over 14 amino acids. Trimming left V 4 bases short and J 7 bases short, with 14 bases between. The CDR3 DNA is TGTGCCAGCAGTGGAACGGGGGGCAGACAGCCCCAGCATTTT. It yields the protein CASSGTGGRQPQHF.

A single count supports this clone. V and J are TRBV5-1 and TRBJ2-1, with 15 bases matching TRBD2. Germline assignment: CDR1 SGHRS and CDR2 YFSETQ. The ends lost 0 bases at V and 3 bases at J; junction bases unmatched: 7. The CDR3 extends over 19 amino acids. CDR3: CASSLGGTSGGNLYNEQFF. In nucleotides, the CDR3 is TGCGCCAGCAGCTTGGGTGGGACTAGCGGGGGGAACCTCTACAATGAGCAGTTCTTC. The whole variable domain, remainder taken from reference TRBV5-1 and TRBJ2-1, is KAGVTQTPRYLIKTRGQQVTLSCSPISGHRSVSWYQQTPGQGLQFLFEYFSETQRNKGNFPGRFSGRQFSNSRSEMNVSTLELGDSALYLCASSLGGTSGGNLYNEQFFGPGTRLTVL.

The CDR3 loop is CASSPRGGQPQHF. DNA of the CDR3: TGTGCCAGCAGTCCACGGGGGGGTCAGCCCCAGCATTTT. The chain carries TRBV7-9 and TRBJ1-5; tentatively, D is TRBD1 (5 bases). CDR3 length equals 13 residues. V was clipped by 6 bases and J by 6 bases, with 12 bases between them. Per the germline V gene, CDR1 is SEHNR and CDR2 is FQNEAQ (reference sequence).